A selection of T cell receptor beta chains follows, all from one sample in a study of CD4 T cells in relation to SARS-CoV-2 and coronaviruses. The method was immunoSEQ multiplex PCR; TCRdb's version includes in-frame clones alone and lacks a portion of them. Here the sample spans some 64,000 clones, 94% being singletons. Sample: naive CD4+ T cells from PBMCs. These receptor sequences come from a human donor in good health. The CDR3 runs from the conserved cysteine through the conserved F or W. Fields, in order: clone size, J gene, D gene, V gene, CDR3 DNA, CDR3 protein. D genes are given only for firm matches. Clone size is shown for a subset of rows, as once, few, many or a class of expanded clone.

NA,TRBJ1-2,NA,TRBV30,TGTGCCTGGAGTGTATTGGGTAGGGGCTACACCTTC,CAWSVLGRGYTF
NA,TRBJ2-7,TRBD2,TRBV19,TGTGCCAGTAGTTCACGGACTAGCGGGACGAGCTCCTACGAGCAGTACTTC,CASSSRTSGTSSYEQYF
NA,TRBJ2-7,NA,TRBV28,TGTGCCAGCAACACGGGGCTACACTACGAGCAGTACTTC,CASNTGLHYEQYF
NA,TRBJ1-1,TRBD1,TRBV5-1,TGCGCCAGCAGCAGGGACAGCCTTGAAGCTTTCTTT,CASSRDSLEAFF
few,TRBJ1-1,NA,TRBV27,TGTGCCAGCAGTTTATGGGGGCGAGGCACTGAAGCTTTCTTT,CASSLWGRGTEAFF
NA,TRBJ1-3,TRBD1,TRBV28,TGTGCCAGCAGCAACAGGGGTGTTTTTGGAAACACCATATATTTT,CASSNRGVFGNTIYF
NA,TRBJ1-3,TRBD1,TRBV2,TGTGCCAGCAGGGACAGGGTGGCTGGAAACACCATATATTTT,CASRDRVAGNTIYF
NA,TRBJ1-5,NA,TRBV2,TGTGCCAGCAGAGATCTTCGGGGGGGCAATCAGCCCCAGCATTTT,CASRDLRGGNQPQHF
NA,TRBJ2-7,NA,TRBV10-2,TGCGCCAGCAGTGGGTCCGGGTCCTACGAGCAGTACTTC,CASSGSGSYEQYF
NA,TRBJ2-2,NA,TRBV7-9,TGTGCCAGCACCCTGACGTCTAGAAACACCGGGGAGCTGTTTTTT,CASTLTSRNTGELFF
NA,TRBJ1-2,NA,TRBV9,TGTGCCAGCAGTGGCAACCTTAGGCAGGGGAGTTTTTGGGGCTATGGCTACACCTTC,CASSGNLRQGSFWGYGYTF
NA,TRBJ2-7,NA,TRBV6-5,TGTGCCAGCTCTCGACAGCCCTCCTACGAGCAGTACTTC,CASSRQPSYEQYF
NA,TRBJ1-1,NA,TRBV19,TGTGCCAGTATCGTCGGTCCGGGGAGCACTGAAGCTTTCTTT,CASIVGPGSTEAFF
NA,TRBJ2-3,TRBD2,TRBV6-1,TGTGCCAGCAGTGACCGAGCGGGAGGAACAGATACGCAGTATTTT,CASSDRAGGTDTQYF
NA,TRBJ2-7,NA,TRBV28,TGTGCCAGCAGTTCCTTAGCGGCCGCAAGGTACGAGCAGTACTTC,CASSSLAAARYEQYF
NA,TRBJ2-3,TRBD2,TRBV5-1,TGCGCCAGCAGTTCTAGCGGTGGCACAGATACGCAGTATTTT,CASSSSGGTDTQYF
NA,TRBJ2-7,TRBD1,TRBV2,TGTGCCAGCATCGACAGGGGGCCCTCCTACGAGCAGTACTTC,CASIDRGPSYEQYF
NA,TRBJ2-1,TRBD2,TRBV11-2,TGTGCCAGCAGCTTAGGGAGGCGGGAGGTCAACTATGAGCAGTTCTTC,CASSLGRREVNYEQFF
few,TRBJ1-2,NA,TRBV7-8,TGTGCCAGCAGCCCAAGACAGGCCAATGGCTACACCTTC,CASSPRQANGYTF
once,TRBJ2-1,TRBD2,TRBV4-2,TGTGCCAGCAGCCATGGGACTAGCGGGAGTCGGGACAATGAGCAGTTCTTC,CASSHGTSGSRDNEQFF
NA,TRBJ1-6,TRBD1,TRBV18,TGTGCCAGCTCACCTACGACAGGGGGCAATTCACCCCTCCACTTT,CASSPTTGGNSPLHF
NA,TRBJ1-5,NA,TRBV19,TGTGCCAGTAGTATAGCATACGTACTTAGCAATCAGCCCCAGCATTTT,CASSIAYVLSNQPQHF
NA,TRBJ1-6,NA,TRBV28,TGTGCCACCGAGGGGAGGATGAAGAATAATTCACCCCTCCACTTT,CATEGRMKNNSPLHF
once,TRBJ2-7,NA,TRBV19,TGTGCCAGTAGTCCCCCGGCGGCGCGATACGAGCAGTACTTC,CASSPPAARYEQYF
few,TRBJ1-6,NA,TRBV4-1,TGCGCCAGCAGCCAAGGACAAGTCCCGAATTCACCCCTCCACTTT,CASSQGQVPNSPLHF
NA,TRBJ2-7,TRBD1,TRBV19,TGTGCCAGTAGTACGGACAGGGGCCCCTACGAGCAGTACTTC,CASSTDRGPYEQYF
NA,TRBJ2-1,NA,TRBV30,TGTGCCTGGAATCCGGGGGACTCCTACAATGAGCAGTTCTTC,CAWNPGDSYNEQFF
NA,TRBJ1-1,NA,TRBV11-2,TGTGCCAGCAGCCTACCTGTCCGGGACACTGAAGCTTTCTTT,CASSLPVRDTEAFF
NA,TRBJ2-1,TRBD1,TRBV10-1,TGCGCCAGCATCCAGGACAGGGGATCCTACAATGAGCAGTTCTTC,CASIQDRGSYNEQFF
NA,TRBJ2-1,TRBD2,TRBV19,TGTGCCAGTAGGCCGGCGGTTTCGGGACTAGCGGGAGGTGGAAATGAGCAGTTCTTC,CASRPAVSGLAGGGNEQFF
NA,TRBJ2-2,NA,TRBV2,TGTGCCAGCAAAAGTGCCGGGGAGCTGTTTTTT,CASKSAGELFF
NA,TRBJ2-7,TRBD1,TRBV28,TGTGCCAGCAGGTCCACAGGGGACGAGCAGTACTTC,CASRSTGDEQYF
NA,TRBJ2-7,NA,TRBV5-8,TGTGCCAGCAGCGAAAGCGGGCCCTACTCCTACGAGCAGTACTTC,CASSESGPYSYEQYF
NA,TRBJ2-2,TRBD2,TRBV11-2,TGTGCCAGCAGCTCCGCACGGGGGGGCACCGGGGAGCTGTTTTTT,CASSSARGGTGELFF
NA,TRBJ2-1,NA,TRBV10-1,TGCGCCAGCAATACGGGACTTCGGGGGTGGGGGCAGTTCTTC,CASNTGLRGWGQFF
NA,TRBJ2-5,TRBD2,TRBV19,TGTGCCAGTGGGAGCGGGGCGCAAGAGACCCAGTACTTC,CASGSGAQETQYF
NA,TRBJ2-7,NA,TRBV3-1/TRBV3-2,TGTGCCAGCAGCCAAGAATCCGAGCAGTACTTC,CASSQESEQYF
once,TRBJ2-1,TRBD2,TRBV5-1,TGCGCCAGCAGCCCCATCCCGGGACTAGCGGGAGTCGGGCAGTTCTTC,CASSPIPGLAGVGQFF
NA,TRBJ1-2,NA,TRBV15,TGTGCCACCAGCAGAGGCTCGAGGGGGGGAGTTAACTATGGCTACACCTTC,CATSRGSRGGVNYGYTF
once,TRBJ2-5,TRBD2,TRBV19,TGTGCCAGTAGTGCGAGCGGGAGGGTGGAGACCCAGTACTTC,CASSASGRVETQYF
NA,TRBJ1-1,NA,TRBV28,TGTGCCAGCAGTTGGGGGTTACGGAACACTGAAGCTTTCTTT,CASSWGLRNTEAFF
NA,TRBJ1-5,TRBD1,TRBV19,TGTGCCAGTAGTCACAGGGGCCGCCAGCCCCAGCATTTT,CASSHRGRQPQHF
NA,TRBJ1-6,NA,TRBV28,TGTGCCAGCAGCCAGCATCCACAGGCCCTCCACTTT,CASSQHPQALHF
once,TRBJ1-4,NA,TRBV28,TGTGCCAGCAGTTTAACGTTGAATGAAAAACTGTTTTTT,CASSLTLNEKLFF
once,TRBJ1-3,TRBD1,TRBV19,TGTGCCAGTACCATTAGGGACAGGGGGTCTACTGGAAACACCATATATTTT,CASTIRDRGSTGNTIYF
NA,TRBJ2-3,TRBD2,TRBV18,TGTGCCAGCTCAACCTCAGCGGGAGCCCCAGATACGCAGTATTTT,CASSTSAGAPDTQYF
NA,TRBJ2-4,NA,TRBV19,TGTGCCAGTAGTCGTGGTTCGGACATTCAGTACTTC,CASSRGSDIQYF
NA,TRBJ2-1,NA,TRBV30,TGTGCCTGGAGTTCAAGGTCCCGCCTTTCCTACAATGAGCAGTTCTTC,CAWSSRSRLSYNEQFF
NA,TRBJ2-6,NA,TRBV12-3/TRBV12-4,TGTGCCAGCCGCTCTGGGGCCAACGTCCTGACTTTC,CASRSGANVLTF
NA,TRBJ2-5,NA,TRBV28,TGTGCCAGCAGTCAAAGGGATCGGGGCCGGGAGACCCAGTACTTC,CASSQRDRGRETQYF
NA,TRBJ2-7,TRBD1,TRBV24-1,TGTGCCACCAGTGATCCGGGACAGGGGGCTTACGAGCAGTACTTC,CATSDPGQGAYEQYF
NA,TRBJ2-5,NA,TRBV5-6,TGTGCCAGCAGCTTGTACGGACCGGGGGAGACCCAGTACTTC,CASSLYGPGETQYF
NA,TRBJ2-5,NA,TRBV7-7,TGTGCCAGCAGCTTAACGGGGGCGGGGGAGACCCAGTACTTC,CASSLTGAGETQYF
NA,TRBJ2-3,NA,TRBV7-3,TGTGCCAGCAGCACAACCGGGACTCTGAGCACAGATACGCAGTATTTT,CASSTTGTLSTDTQYF
NA,TRBJ1-5,TRBD1,TRBV19,TGTGCCAGTAGTCGCGGGGGGACAGGGAACCAGCCCCAGCATTTT,CASSRGGTGNQPQHF
NA,TRBJ2-2,TRBD2,TRBV24-1,TGTGCCACCAGTGAAGGACTAGCGGGATATACAGACACCGGGGAGCTGTTTTTT,CATSEGLAGYTDTGELFF
NA,TRBJ2-1,NA,TRBV7-3,TGTGCCAGCAGCTTGCACGAAACCTACAATGAGCAGTTCTTC,CASSLHETYNEQFF
NA,TRBJ1-4,NA,TRBV30,TGTGCCTGGAGTGTATCCAGAGTTAATGAAAAACTGTTTTTT,CAWSVSRVNEKLFF
NA,TRBJ2-2,NA,TRBV24-1,TGTGCCACCAGACAGCCCTCCACCGGGGAGCTGTTTTTT,CATRQPSTGELFF
NA,TRBJ2-2,NA,TRBV9,TGTGCCAGCAGCTCCCAAGGGCTCGTCACCGGGGAGCTGTTTTTT,CASSSQGLVTGELFF